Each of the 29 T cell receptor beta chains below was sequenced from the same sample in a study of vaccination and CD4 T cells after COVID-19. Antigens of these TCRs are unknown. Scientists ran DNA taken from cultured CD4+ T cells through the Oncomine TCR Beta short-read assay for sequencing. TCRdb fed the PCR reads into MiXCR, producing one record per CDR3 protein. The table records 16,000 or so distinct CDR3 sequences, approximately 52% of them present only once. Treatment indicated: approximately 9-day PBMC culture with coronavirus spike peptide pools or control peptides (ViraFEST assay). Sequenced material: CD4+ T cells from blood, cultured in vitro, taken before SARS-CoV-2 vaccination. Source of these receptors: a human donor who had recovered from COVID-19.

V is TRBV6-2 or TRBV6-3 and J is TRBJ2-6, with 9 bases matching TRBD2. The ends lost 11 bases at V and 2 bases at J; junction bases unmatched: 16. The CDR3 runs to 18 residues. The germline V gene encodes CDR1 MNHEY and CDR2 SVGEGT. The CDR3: CASLPGSGGRPGANVLTF. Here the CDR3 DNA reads TGTGCCTCGTTACCCGGTAGCGGGGGCCGGCCTGGGGCCAACGTCCTGACTTTC.

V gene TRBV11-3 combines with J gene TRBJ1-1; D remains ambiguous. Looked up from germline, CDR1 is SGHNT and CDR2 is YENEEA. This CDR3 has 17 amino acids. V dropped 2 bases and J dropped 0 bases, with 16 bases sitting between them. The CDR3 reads CASSLSGGSPVNTEAFF. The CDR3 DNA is TGTGCCAGCAGCTTATCGGGCGGGTCCCCGGTGAACACTGAAGCTTTCTTT. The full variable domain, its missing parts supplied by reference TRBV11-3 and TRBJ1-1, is EAGVVQSPRYKIIEKKQPVAFWCNPISGHNTLYWYLQNLGQGPELLIRYENEEAVDDSQLPKDRFSAERLKGVDSTLKIQPAELGDSAVYLCASSLSGGSPVNTEAFFGQGTRLTVV.

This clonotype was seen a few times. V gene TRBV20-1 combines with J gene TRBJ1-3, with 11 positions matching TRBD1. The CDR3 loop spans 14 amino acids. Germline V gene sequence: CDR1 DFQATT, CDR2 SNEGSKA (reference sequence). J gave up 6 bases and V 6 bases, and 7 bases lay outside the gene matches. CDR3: CSAKRTGGVNTIYF. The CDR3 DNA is TGCAGTGCCAAAAGGACAGGGGGCGTAAACACCATATATTTT.

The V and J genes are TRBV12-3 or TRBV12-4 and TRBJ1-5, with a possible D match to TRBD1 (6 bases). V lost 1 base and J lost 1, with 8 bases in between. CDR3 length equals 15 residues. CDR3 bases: TGTGCCAGCAGTTTAGATAGGGGGAGCAATCAGCCCCAGCATTTT. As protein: CASSLDRGSNQPQHF.

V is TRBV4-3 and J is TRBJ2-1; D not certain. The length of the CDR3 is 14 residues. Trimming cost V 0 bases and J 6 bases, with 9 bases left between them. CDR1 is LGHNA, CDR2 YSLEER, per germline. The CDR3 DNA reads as TGCGCCAGCAGCCAAGATTCAGCAACCAATGAGCAGTTCTTC. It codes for CASSQDSATNEQFF.

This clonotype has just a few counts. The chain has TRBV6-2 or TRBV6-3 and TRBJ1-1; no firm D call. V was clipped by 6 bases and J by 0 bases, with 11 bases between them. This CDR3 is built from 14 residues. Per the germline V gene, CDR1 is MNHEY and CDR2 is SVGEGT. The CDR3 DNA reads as TGTGCCAGCAGGCGAGACACCATGAACACTGAAGCTTTCTTT. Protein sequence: CASRRDTMNTEAFF.

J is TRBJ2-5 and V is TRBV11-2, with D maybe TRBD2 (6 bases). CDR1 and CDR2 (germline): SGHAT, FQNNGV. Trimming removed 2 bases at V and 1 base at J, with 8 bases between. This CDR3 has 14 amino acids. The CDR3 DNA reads TGTGCCAGCAGCTTAATGACTAGCCAAGAGACCCAGTACTTC. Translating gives CASSLMTSQETQYF. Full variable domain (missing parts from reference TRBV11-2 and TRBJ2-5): EAGVAQSPRYKIIEKRQSVAFWCNPISGHATLYWYQQILGQGPKLLIQFQNNGVVDDSQLPKDRFSAERLKGVDSTLKIQPAKLEDSAVYLCASSLMTSQETQYFGPGTRLLVL.

This chain's CDR3 is CASARTGSSWEQYF. DNA for the CDR3: TGTGCCAGCGCGCGGACAGGGAGTAGTTGGGAGCAGTACTTC. The chain joins TRBV6-1 to TRBJ2-7, with TRBD1 matching over 8 bases. The CDR3 is 14 residues long. Unmatched junction bases numbered 13, after V lost 8 bases and J lost 7 bases. Germline V gives CDR1 MNHNS, CDR2 SASEGT.

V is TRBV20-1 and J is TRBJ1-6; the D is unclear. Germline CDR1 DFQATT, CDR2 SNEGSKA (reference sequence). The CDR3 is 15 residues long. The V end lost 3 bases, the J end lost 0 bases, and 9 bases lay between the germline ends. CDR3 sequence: CSARGLSSYNSPLHF. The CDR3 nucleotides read TGCAGTGCTAGGGGGTTGAGCTCCTATAATTCACCCCTCCACTTT.

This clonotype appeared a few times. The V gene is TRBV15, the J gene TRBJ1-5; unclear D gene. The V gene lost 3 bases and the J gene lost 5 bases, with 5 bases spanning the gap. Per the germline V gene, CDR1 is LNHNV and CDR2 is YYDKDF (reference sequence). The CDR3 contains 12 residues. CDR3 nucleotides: TGTGCCACCAGCAGGGCGGATCAGCCCCAGCATTTT. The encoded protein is CATSRADQPQHF.

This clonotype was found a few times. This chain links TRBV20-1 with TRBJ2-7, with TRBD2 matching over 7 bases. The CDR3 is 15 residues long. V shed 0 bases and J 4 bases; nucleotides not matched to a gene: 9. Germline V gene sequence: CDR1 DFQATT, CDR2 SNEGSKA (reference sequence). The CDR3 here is CSARDLGGSGYEQYF. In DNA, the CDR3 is TGCAGTGCTAGAGATTTAGGCGGGAGCGGGTACGAGCAGTACTTC.

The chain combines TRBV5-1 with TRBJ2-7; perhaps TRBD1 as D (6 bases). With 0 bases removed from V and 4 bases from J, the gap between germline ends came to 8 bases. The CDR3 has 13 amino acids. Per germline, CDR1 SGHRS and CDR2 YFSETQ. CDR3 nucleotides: TGCGCCAGCAGCTTGGCCACAGGGTACGAGCAGTACTTC. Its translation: CASSLATGYEQYF.

The DNA for the CDR3 is TGTGCCAGCAGCTTATTGGCAGGGGGTTCTGGGGGATACACCTTC. Translated, it gives CASSLLAGGSGGYTF. The chain joins TRBV7-3 to TRBJ1-2; 7 bases line up with TRBD1. J was trimmed by 11 bases and V by 2 bases; bases with no gene match: 14. Germline values: CDR1 SGHTA, CDR2 FQGTGA. This CDR3 is built from 15 residues.

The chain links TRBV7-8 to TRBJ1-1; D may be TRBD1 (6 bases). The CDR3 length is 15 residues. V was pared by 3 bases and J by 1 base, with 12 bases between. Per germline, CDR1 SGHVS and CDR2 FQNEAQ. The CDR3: CASSFQTGTNTEAFF. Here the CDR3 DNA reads TGTGCCAGCAGCTTCCAGACAGGTACGAACACTGAAGCTTTCTTT.

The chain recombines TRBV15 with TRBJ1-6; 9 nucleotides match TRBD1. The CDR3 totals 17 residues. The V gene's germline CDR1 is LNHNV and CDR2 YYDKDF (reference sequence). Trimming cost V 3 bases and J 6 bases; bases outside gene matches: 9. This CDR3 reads CATSSQLQGQGNSPLHF. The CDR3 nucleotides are TGTGCCACCAGCAGCCAATTACAGGGACAGGGTAATTCACCCCTCCACTTT.

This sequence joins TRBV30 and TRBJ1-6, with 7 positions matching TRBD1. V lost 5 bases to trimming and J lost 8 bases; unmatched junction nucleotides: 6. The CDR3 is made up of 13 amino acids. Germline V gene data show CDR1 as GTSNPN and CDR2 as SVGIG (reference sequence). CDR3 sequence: CAWVKDRDSPLHF. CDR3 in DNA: TGTGCCTGGGTAAAAGACAGGGATTCACCCCTCCACTTT.

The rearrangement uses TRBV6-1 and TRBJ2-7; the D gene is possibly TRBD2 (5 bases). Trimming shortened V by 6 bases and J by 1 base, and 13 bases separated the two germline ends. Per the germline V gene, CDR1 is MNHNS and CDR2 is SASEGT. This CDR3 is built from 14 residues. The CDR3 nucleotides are TGTGCCAGCAGGAACTTTCGGGGTTCCTACGAGCAGTACTTC. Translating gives CASRNFRGSYEQYF.

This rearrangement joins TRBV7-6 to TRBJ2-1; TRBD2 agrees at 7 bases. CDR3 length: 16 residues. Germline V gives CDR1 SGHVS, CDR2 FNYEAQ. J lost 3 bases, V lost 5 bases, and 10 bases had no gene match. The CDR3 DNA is TGTGCCAGCAGCGCGATGGGGGGGAAAGTCTACAATGAGCAGTTCTTC. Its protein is CASSAMGGKVYNEQFF.

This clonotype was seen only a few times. Here the CDR3 DNA reads TGTGCCAGCAGTTACTCTTCCGCAGGGAATGATGGCTACACCTTC. It is translated as CASSYSSAGNDGYTF. The chain has TRBV6-5 and TRBJ1-2; the D gene is possibly TRBD1 (5 bases). The CDR3 is 15 residues long. V dropped 0 bases and J dropped 6 bases, with 14 bases sitting between them. Germline V CDR1 and CDR2: MNHEY, SVGAGI.

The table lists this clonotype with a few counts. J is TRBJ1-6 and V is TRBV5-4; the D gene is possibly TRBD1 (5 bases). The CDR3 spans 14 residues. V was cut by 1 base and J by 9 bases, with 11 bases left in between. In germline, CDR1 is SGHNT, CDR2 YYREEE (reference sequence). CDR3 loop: CASSLQGLGSPLHF. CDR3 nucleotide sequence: TGTGCCAGCAGCTTGCAGGGCCTGGGTTCACCCCTCCACTTT.

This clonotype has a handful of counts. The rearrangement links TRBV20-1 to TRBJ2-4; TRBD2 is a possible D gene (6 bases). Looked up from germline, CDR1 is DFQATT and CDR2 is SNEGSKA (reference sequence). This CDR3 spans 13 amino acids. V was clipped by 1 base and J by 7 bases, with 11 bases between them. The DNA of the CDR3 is TGCAGTGCTAGAGTAGGAGGGAAGAACATTCAGTACTTC. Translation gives CSARVGGKNIQYF.

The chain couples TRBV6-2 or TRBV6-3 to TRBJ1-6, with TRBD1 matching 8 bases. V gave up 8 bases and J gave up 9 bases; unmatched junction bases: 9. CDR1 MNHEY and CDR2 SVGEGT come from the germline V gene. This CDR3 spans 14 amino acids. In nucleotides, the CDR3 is TGTGCCAGCGGACAGGGTACCATTAGTTCACCCCTCCACTTT. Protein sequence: CASGQGTISSPLHF.

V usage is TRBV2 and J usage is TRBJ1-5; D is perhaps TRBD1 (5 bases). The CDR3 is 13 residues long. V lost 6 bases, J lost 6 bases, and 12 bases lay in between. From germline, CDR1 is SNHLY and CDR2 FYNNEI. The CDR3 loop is CASRGGTGQPQHF. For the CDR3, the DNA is TGTGCCAGCAGGGGAGGGACGGGTCAGCCCCAGCATTTT.

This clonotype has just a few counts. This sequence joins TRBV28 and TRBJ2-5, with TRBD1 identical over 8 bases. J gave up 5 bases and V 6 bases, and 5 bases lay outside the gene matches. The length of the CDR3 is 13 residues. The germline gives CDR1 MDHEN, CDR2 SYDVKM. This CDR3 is CASSSTGVETQYF. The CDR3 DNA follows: TGTGCCAGCAGCTCGACAGGGGTGGAGACCCAGTACTTC.

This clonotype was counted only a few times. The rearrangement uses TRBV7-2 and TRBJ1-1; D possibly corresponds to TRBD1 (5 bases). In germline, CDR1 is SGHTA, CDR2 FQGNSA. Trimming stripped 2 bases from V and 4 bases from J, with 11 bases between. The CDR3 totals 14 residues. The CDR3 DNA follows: TGTGCCAGCAGCTTAACTAGGGGTGGCACTGAAGCTTTCTTT. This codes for CASSLTRGGTEAFF.

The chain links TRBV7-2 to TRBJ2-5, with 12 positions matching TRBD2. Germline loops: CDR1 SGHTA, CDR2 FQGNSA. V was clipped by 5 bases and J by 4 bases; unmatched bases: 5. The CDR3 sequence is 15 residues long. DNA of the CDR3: TGTGCCAGCAGCCTGCTAGCGGGGGGGCCAGAGACCCAGTACTTC. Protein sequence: CASSLLAGGPETQYF.

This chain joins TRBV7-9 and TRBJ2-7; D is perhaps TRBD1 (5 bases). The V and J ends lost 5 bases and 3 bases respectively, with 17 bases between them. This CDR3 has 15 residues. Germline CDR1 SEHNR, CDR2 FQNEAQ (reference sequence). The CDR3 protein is CASSLGNSGNYEQYF. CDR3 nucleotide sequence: TGTGCCAGCAGCCTGGGAAATTCAGGGAACTACGAGCAGTACTTC.

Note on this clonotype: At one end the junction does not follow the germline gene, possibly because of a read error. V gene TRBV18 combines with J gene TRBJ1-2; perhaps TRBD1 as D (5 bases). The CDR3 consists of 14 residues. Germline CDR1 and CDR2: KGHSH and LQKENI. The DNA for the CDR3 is TGTGCCAGCGCACCCCAGACAGAAGGGTATGGCTACACCTTC. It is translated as CASAPQTEGYGYTF.

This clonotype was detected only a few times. CDR3 region: CASSRSGKGNYGYTF. In DNA form, the CDR3 reads TGTGCCAGCAGTCGGAGTGGGAAGGGTAACTATGGCTACACCTTC. This chain connects TRBV6-1 to TRBJ1-2; D not certain. V was clipped by 5 bases and J by 1 base, with 14 bases between them. The CDR3 is 15 amino acids. Looked up from germline, CDR1 is MNHNS and CDR2 is SASEGT.